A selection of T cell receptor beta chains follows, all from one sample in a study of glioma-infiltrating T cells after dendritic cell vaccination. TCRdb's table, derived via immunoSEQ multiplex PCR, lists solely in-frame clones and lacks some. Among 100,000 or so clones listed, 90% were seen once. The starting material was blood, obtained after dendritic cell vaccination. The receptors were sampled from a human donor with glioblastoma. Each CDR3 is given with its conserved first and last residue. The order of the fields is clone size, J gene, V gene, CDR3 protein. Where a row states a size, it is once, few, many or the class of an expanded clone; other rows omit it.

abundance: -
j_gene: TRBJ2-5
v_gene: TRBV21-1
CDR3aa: CASSYGETQYF

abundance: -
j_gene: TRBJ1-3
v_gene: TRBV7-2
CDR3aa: CASSLGGTAGNTIYF

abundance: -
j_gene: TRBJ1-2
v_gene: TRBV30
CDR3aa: CAWSYRGGADLGGYTF

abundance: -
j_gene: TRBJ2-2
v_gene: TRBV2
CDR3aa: CASKIGDTGELFF

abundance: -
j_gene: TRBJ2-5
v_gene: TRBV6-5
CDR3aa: CASKFTGGRETQYF

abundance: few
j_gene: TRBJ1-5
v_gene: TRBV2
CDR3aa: CASTLGEGGQPQHF

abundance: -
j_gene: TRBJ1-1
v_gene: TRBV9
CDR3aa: CASSSRGGGAEAFF

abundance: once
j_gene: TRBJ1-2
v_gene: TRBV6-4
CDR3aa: CASSAGINYGYTF

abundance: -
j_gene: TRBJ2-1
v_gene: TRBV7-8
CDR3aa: CASSTRDNEQFF

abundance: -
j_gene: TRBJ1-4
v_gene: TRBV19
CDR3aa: CASSIAVEEKLFF

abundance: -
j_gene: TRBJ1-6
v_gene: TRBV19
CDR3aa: CASSLTGTANSPLHF

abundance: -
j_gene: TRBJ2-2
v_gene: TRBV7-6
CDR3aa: CASSLRTSRNTGELFF

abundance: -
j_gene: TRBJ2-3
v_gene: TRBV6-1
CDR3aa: CATRGLADFTDTQYF

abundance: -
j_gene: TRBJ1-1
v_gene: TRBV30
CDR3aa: CAWSLTGAPNTEAFF

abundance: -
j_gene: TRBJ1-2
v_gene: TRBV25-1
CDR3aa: CASSDETVGLYTF

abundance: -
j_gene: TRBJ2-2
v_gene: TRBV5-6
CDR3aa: CASSLMDRETGELFF

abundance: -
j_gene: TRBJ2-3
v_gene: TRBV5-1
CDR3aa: CASSLEPSRDTQYF

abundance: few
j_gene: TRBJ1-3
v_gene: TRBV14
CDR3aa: CASSQGGGSGNTIYF

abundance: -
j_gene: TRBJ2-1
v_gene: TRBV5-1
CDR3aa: CASSPDRAYNEQFF

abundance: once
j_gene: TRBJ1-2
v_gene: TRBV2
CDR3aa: CASSVGRGTGYGYTF

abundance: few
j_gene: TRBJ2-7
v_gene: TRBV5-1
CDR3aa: CASSFTSGSVREQYF

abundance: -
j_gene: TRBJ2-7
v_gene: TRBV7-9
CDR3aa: CASGGGGSYEQYF

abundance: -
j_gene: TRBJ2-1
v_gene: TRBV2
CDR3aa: CASSDGQGSNEQFF

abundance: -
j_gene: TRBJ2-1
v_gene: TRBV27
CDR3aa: CASSLSRNLAGKIYNEQFF

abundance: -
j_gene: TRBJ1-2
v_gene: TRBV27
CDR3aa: CASSPGMVTGYGYTF

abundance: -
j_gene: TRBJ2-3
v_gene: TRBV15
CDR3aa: CATRSTEGESDTQYF

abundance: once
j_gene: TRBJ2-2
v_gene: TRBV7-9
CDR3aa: CASSFRTNTGELFF

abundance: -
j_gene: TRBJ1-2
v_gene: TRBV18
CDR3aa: CASSPQGQGGYTF

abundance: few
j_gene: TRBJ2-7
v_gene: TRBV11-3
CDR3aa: CASSSLQRSYEQYF

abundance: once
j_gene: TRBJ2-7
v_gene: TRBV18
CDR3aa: CASSRGQYEQYF

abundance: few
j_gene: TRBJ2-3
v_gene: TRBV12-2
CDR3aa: CASRHIRQTQYF

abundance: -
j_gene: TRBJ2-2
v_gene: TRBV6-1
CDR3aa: CASSVRQGLGTGELFF

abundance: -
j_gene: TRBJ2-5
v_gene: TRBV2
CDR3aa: CASSERRTSAKETQYF

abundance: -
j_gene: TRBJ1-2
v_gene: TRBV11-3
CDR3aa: CASSSLMEDGYTF

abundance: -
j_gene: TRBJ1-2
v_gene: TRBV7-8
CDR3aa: CASSSTPGTEGSNYGYTF

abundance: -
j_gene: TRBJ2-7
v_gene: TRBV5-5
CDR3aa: CASSSGGYEQYF

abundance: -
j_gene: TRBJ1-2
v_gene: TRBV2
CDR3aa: CASRSNAPITF

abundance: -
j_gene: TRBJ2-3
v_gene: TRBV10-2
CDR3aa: CATLPEGGPTDTQYF

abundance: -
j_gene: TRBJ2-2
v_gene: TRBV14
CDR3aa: CASSQDRVTGELFF

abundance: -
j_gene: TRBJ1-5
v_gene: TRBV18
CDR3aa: CASSPGTGRSNQPQHF

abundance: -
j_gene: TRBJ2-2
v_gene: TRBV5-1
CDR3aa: CASGERGDTGELFF

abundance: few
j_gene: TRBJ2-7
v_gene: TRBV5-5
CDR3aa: CASSLAGAGGHF

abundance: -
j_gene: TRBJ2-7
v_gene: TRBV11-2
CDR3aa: CASSLVAQTSGMSYEQYF

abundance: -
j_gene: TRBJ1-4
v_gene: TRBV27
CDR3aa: CASSYRPGQSNEKLFF

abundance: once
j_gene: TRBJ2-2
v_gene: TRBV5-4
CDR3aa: CASSLESTSGSFGELFF

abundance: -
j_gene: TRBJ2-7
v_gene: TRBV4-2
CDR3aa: CASSQEAGQGYEQYF

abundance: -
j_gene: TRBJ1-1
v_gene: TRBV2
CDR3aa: CASENRGRNTEAFF

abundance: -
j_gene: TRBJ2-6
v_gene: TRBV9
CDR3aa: CASSPSIGAGANVLTF